This TCR beta chain emerged from a study of cytomegalovirus exposure and HLA in healthy donors (dated 2017 in TCRdb). Describing the broader study: According to an earlier analysis of around 600 of the donors, roughly 180 million T cells yielded 90 million to 140 million unique TCR beta sequences and 276 Gb of sequence data. The later analysis used no new phenotypic data to find candidate immune exposures, relying instead on TCR beta sequences and their occurrence across donors. Besides the first cohort of approximately 710 subjects, a separate validation cohort made up of over 95 different subjects was used. On average, around 240,000 unique TCR beta nucleotide sequences were sequenced per donor among 300 to 500 genotyped donors of the cohort, with roughly 18% of those sequences being non-productive. The study used immunosequencing to profile the T cell repertoires of several hundred subjects and linked those repertoires to cytomegalovirus serostatus. To predict cytomegalovirus infection status, the study combined high-throughput TCR immunosequencing, statistical association of individual TCRs with disease status, and machine learning. The aim of the study was to test whether cataloging public T cell receptors could identify signatures of past pathogen exposure. Of the roughly 390 genotyped donors, 81% were placed in the genetic ancestry cluster associated with self-reported Caucasian donors. An earlier analysis of several hundred of the donors used high-throughput TCR beta sequencing to judge whether each TCR beta V gene segment behaved as functional or pseudogenic. Donor age, sex, ethnicity and CMV serostatus were collected together with the repertoire data. A later analysis re-examined previously published TCR beta repertoires from roughly 720 donors and added high-resolution HLA genotyping to investigate patterns of TCR occurrence. All discovery cohort repertoires had been generated using a single sequencing platform. About 330 gigabases of sequencing data and approximately 92 million unique TCR sequences made up an early release that covered 500 to 700 HLA-typed donors. HLA typing covered class I and class II loci at four-digit resolution. Roughly five DR-DQ haplotypes were handled as single units for association and clustering because linkage in the cohort was strong. A later genetic analysis took genome-wide SNP genotypes for about three fifths of the roughly 670 donors and used that subset as a discovery cohort. The number of donors typed differed by locus, with roughly 629-640 for A, B, C, DRB1 and DQB1, more than 500 for DQA1, about 610 for DPA1, and some 440 for DPB1.

General findings and caveats noted by the study authors: The study listed approximately 150 TCR beta chains as associated with cytomegalovirus. The only immune exposure information available for the cohort was CMV serostatus. A further reported finding was that TCR beta sequences accurately predicted the HLA-A and HLA-B alleles for most subjects in the first cohort. Three of the identified cytomegalovirus-associated TCR beta chains were confirmed in vitro to be specific for cytomegalovirus antigens. The presence/absence analyses assumed that sequencing depth was roughly uniform across donors, and that assumption may not be true. When HLA alleles, especially DR and DQ, strongly co-occurred, attributing TCR associations to individual alleles was difficult. Several of the top co-occurrence clusters appeared to be linked to parvovirus B19, influenza, CMV and Epstein-Barr virus, according to a later analysis. A later analysis found that most CMV-associated TCR beta chains appeared HLA-restricted, with HLA associations seemingly driven largely by CMV exposure. A later analysis associated around 16,000 TCR beta sequences with specific HLA alleles at a false discovery rate of 0.05. In a later analysis, HLA-associated TCR beta chains showed more clonal expansion and lower generation probabilities than non-associated chains that were equally common. The sequencing pipeline was judged likely to have produced a cluster of highly shared sequence variants as a technical artifact. In an earlier analysis of around 600 of the donors, most TCR beta V segments were observed in productive rearrangements about 87% or about 30% of the time, broadly matching IMGT annotations. A later genetic analysis associated a missense DCLRE1C variant with V-gene and J-gene trimming of TCR beta chains, and an independent cohort replicated the association. While some public TCRs were present in many individuals, most TCR sequences turned up only very rarely across donors. The 87-base-pair reads could not distinguish some IMGT-functional V segments, including TRBV6-2 and TRBV6-3, so those segments were excluded. The authors suggested that the approach could potentially be extended to other disease states and immunological phenotypes. Cytomegalovirus status was reported to be diagnosed by the classifier with high specificity and sensitivity in both the original and validation cohorts. Because some donors lacked HLA typing at each locus, the association tests relied only on the typed subset. Linkage disequilibrium might explain the correlated functional status among segregating V segments, but an unknown experimental factor could not be excluded. In this cohort, only TCR beta chains were sequenced, and detectable features were limited by the absence of alpha or paired-chain data. According to a later genetic analysis, donors in an Asian-associated ancestry cluster had fewer N-insertions in productive TCRs than the approximately 700-donor mean. A later analysis found that TCR association rates varied across HLA loci, with DRB1 alleles showing the most associated TCRs and HLA-C alleles the fewest. Around 16 rarely observed V segments, including chromosome 9 orphons, were excluded from the earlier analysis of several hundred of the donors because counts were too low.

The CDR3 runs 17 residues from the cysteine to the phenylalanine. The kept DNA is CDR3 alone, 51 bases in frame from the first base. According to the germline V gene, CDR1 reads SGHTS and CDR2 reads YDEGEE. Germline trimming: 4 bases from V, 1 base from J; junction bases outside gene matches: 13. Library generation was performed with the immunoSEQ multiplex PCR assay. A mixture of 60 forward primers for TCR Vbeta segments and 13 reverse primers for TCR Jbeta segments was used in the multiplex PCR. Amplification of the CDR3 region of rearranged TCR beta genes was performed with a multiplex PCR assay on genomic DNA. The Illumina HiSeq System was used to sequence the amplified TCR beta libraries as 87-base-pair reads. Concerning the study's data processing: A later analysis tallied about 77 million unique TCR beta chains across the 666 repertoires, and about 10 million of those chains were shared by two or more donors. A nearest-neighbor algorithm error-corrected the raw reads and collapsed the reads into unique sequences, merging closely related sequences to remove PCR and sequencing errors. CDR3 sequences were aligned to IMGT reference sequences to assign V, D and J gene segments. For a sequence to be retained, a match of at least six nucleotides was required to both a V gene segment and a J gene segment. Rearrangements were classified as productive when the CDR3 lacked stop codons and remained in frame with V and J, and all other rearrangements were classified as non-productive. CDR3 was defined by IMGT convention, running from the second conserved V-encoded cysteine to the conserved J-encoded phenylalanine. In an earlier analysis of 587 of the donors, sequences lacking an unambiguous match to a single V gene segment were excluded. An earlier analysis of 500 to 700 of the donors classified V segments as functional when productive rearrangements were above 56.7% and as segregating when the standard deviation between donors was above 5%. A statistical classification framework was developed to diagnose cytomegalovirus status using the catalog of TCR beta chain sequences. A later analysis assigned V and J genes by comparing TCR nucleotide sequences with IMGT/GENE-DB human TR gene sequences. In a later analysis, CDR3 sequences and most-parsimonious VDJ recombination scenarios were assigned using the TCRdist pipeline. In a later analysis, every TCR beta chain was defined by the combination of its CDR3 amino acid sequence and its V-gene family, and reads without a unique V-gene family were dropped. To address suspected cross-contamination and a sequencing artifact, a later analysis removed under 600 highly shared, low-generation-probability nucleotide sequences. For each public chain, a later analysis derived a clonal expansion index from normalized ranks of inferred template counts within each repertoire. Generation probabilities in a later analysis came from a VDJ recombination model fitted to out-of-frame rearrangements, and those results were checked against IGoR. A later analysis scored TCR-TCR, TCR-HLA and TCR-CMV co-occurrence with hypergeometric tests, applying a repertoire-size bias correction to TCR pairs. To estimate false discovery rates, a later analysis permuted the HLA or CMV assignments 20 times. A later analysis grouped co-occurring TCRs with DBSCAN, adding TCRdist sequence similarity when clustering within HLA-allele-positive subsets. Co-occurrence clustering excluded repertoires with fewer than 30,000 or more than 120,000 public chains, plus five with anomalous nucleotide sharing. TCRdb stores this immuneACCESS table with in-frame sequences only. Part of the clones is absent; in the studies checked, under half of the shortfall reflects unresolved V genes, and no reason is known for the rest. V and J calls plus clone size are reproduced from that table; the DNA served to infer D and trimming. Here the sample has roughly 80,000 clones; roughly two thirds occur a single time. Of the sample, roughly 4.9% is held by the ten largest clones.

In total, approximately 700 healthy bone marrow donors made up the cohort. At the time of sampling, every cohort member was nominally healthy, though immune exposures that went unrecorded were likely present. The donor tested CMV seropositive, placing the donor among the roughly 300 seropositive members of the cohort. A peripheral blood sample was provided by each donor, and peripheral blood mononuclear cells were used for TCR beta sequencing. The Qiagen DNeasy Blood Extraction Kit was used to extract genomic DNA from the blood cell samples. In regard to this clone: No cognate antigen has been identified for it. Base qualities are missing; no much larger clone stands one base away.

The chain is encoded by TRBV5-8 joined to TRBJ1-1; TRBD1 agrees with 7 junctional bases. This receptor was obtained from a man aged 60 to 75 in good health and CMV-seropositive. Sequences were obtained from PBMCs. The nucleotides are TGTGCCAGCAGCCCTACAAGGACAGGCCGAACGAACACTGAAGCTTTCTTT. It specifies CASSPTRTGRTNTEAFF.